A single T cell receptor beta chain is shown here with its context. Its antigen is undetermined. This sample was taken from a study of blood T cells in healthy people across ages. Next came a second PCR, run for about 7 to 12 cycles, which used a sample-barcoded 5' primer along with a J-beta primer mix. TCRdb re-derived calls from the 5' RACE reads in MiXCR, one entry per CDR3 protein. The table shows approximately 680,000 distinct CDR3 sequences, with 32% occurring only once. General study points: Correlation between TCR beta diversity and naive T cell percentage was strong. Naive CD4+ cells and diversity were both higher in long-lived donors than in aged donors.

Sequenced material: blood. This receptor was obtained from a woman older than 75 in good health.

CDR3 amino acids: CSARTSTRGEQFF. The CDR3 coding sequence is TGCAGTGCCAGGACTAGCACACGGGGTGAGCAGTTCTTC. The genes are TRBV20-1 and TRBJ2-1, with 8 bases fitting TRBD2. Germline loops: CDR1 DFQATT, CDR2 SNEGSKA (reference sequence). V shed 6 bases and J 9 bases; nucleotides not matched to a gene: 10. The CDR3 is 13 residues long.